These T cell receptor beta chains were read from a single sample in a study of T cells in Graves' hyperthyroidism and ophthalmopathy. TCRdb reanalysed the multiplex PCR reads using MiXCR and keeps one entry per CDR3 protein. The top ten clones hold about a tenth of a sample with hundreds of thousands of distinct CDR3 sequences, roughly 15% of them seen once. The source material was blood. These receptors all stem from a woman aged 18-29 years with Graves' hyperthyroidism. Each CDR3 is given with its conserved first and last residue. D genes are given only for firm matches. For some rows the clone size is stated as once, few or many, or as a class when expanded; others skip it.

j_gene: TRBJ2-2
v_gene: TRBV19
d_gene: TRBD2
len: 16
abundance: few
CDR3nt: TGTGCCAGTACCCGGACTAGCGGGGTGAACACCGGGGAGCTGTTTTTT
CDR3aa: CASTRTSGVNTGELFF

j_gene: TRBJ2-5
v_gene: TRBV28
d_gene: NA
len: 16
abundance: few
CDR3nt: TGTGCCAGCAGTTTATACGGGACCCCAACCCAAGAGACCCAGTACTTC
CDR3aa: CASSLYGTPTQETQYF

j_gene: TRBJ2-3
v_gene: TRBV28
d_gene: NA
len: 14
abundance: many
CDR3nt: TGTGCCAGCAGTTTACAAGGGGGCGGGGGTACGCAGTATTTT
CDR3aa: CASSLQGGGGTQYF

j_gene: TRBJ2-3
v_gene: TRBV4-1
d_gene: NA
len: 12
abundance: few
CDR3nt: TGCGCCAGCAGCCAAGCGGTGGATACGCAGTATTTT
CDR3aa: CASSQAVDTQYF

j_gene: TRBJ2-3
v_gene: TRBV3-1
d_gene: NA
len: 18
abundance: NA
CDR3nt: TGTGCCAGCAGCCAAGAGTGGACCTTGGGGCACCACACAGATACGCAGTATTTT
CDR3aa: CASSQEWTLGHHTDTQYF

j_gene: TRBJ2-7
v_gene: TRBV4-1
d_gene: TRBD2
len: 15
abundance: NA
CDR3nt: TGCGCCAGCAGCCAACCCGCCGAGCGGGAGTCCGAGCAGTACTTC
CDR3aa: CASSQPAERESEQYF

j_gene: TRBJ2-1
v_gene: TRBV9
d_gene: TRBD2
len: 20
abundance: NA
CDR3nt: TGTGCCAGCAGCGTAGGTCTCACAGCGGGAGGGCCTGGGTGGTACAATGAGCAGTTCTTC
CDR3aa: CASSVGLTAGGPGWYNEQFF

j_gene: TRBJ2-5
v_gene: TRBV29-1
d_gene: NA
len: 11
abundance: few
CDR3nt: TGCAGCGTTGTAAGGGCGGAGACCCAGTACTTC
CDR3aa: CSVVRAETQYF

j_gene: TRBJ1-2
v_gene: TRBV2
d_gene: TRBD1
len: 16
abundance: few
CDR3nt: TGTGCCAGCAGTGACAGGGGACAGGGTTCGTATTTTGGCTACACCTTC
CDR3aa: CASSDRGQGSYFGYTF

j_gene: TRBJ2-5
v_gene: TRBV12-3/TRBV12-4
d_gene: TRBD2
len: 19
abundance: few
CDR3nt: TGTGCCAGCAGTGTAATTCCGAGCTACGGGCGGGAGAGTCGGGAGACCCAGTACTTC
CDR3aa: CASSVIPSYGRESRETQYF

j_gene: TRBJ1-1
v_gene: TRBV2
d_gene: NA
len: 14
abundance: few
CDR3nt: TGTGCCAGCAGCGGGATCACAGGGCCCACTGAAGCTTTCTTT
CDR3aa: CASSGITGPTEAFF

j_gene: TRBJ1-2
v_gene: TRBV2
d_gene: NA
len: 12
abundance: many
CDR3nt: TGTGCCAGCAGTGGCCAGGAAAAAACCTACACCTTC
CDR3aa: CASSGQEKTYTF

j_gene: TRBJ1-3
v_gene: TRBV13
d_gene: NA
len: 14
abundance: few
CDR3nt: TGTGCCAGCAGCCCCCCTCGCTCTGGAAACACCATATATTTT
CDR3aa: CASSPPRSGNTIYF

j_gene: TRBJ2-1
v_gene: TRBV7-2
d_gene: TRBD2
len: 16
abundance: few
CDR3nt: TGTGCCAGCAGCCACGGGGAGCGGGGTCTCTACAATGAGCAGTTCTTC
CDR3aa: CASSHGERGLYNEQFF

j_gene: TRBJ2-7
v_gene: TRBV7-2
d_gene: NA
len: 15
abundance: few
CDR3nt: TGTGCCAGCAGCTTAACAGCCGCGGGAACCTACGAGCAGTACTTC
CDR3aa: CASSLTAAGTYEQYF

j_gene: TRBJ1-2
v_gene: TRBV18
d_gene: NA
len: 12
abundance: many
CDR3nt: TGTGCCAGCTCACAGGAAAACTATGGCTACACCTTC
CDR3aa: CASSQENYGYTF

j_gene: TRBJ1-2
v_gene: TRBV30
d_gene: NA
len: 12
abundance: many
CDR3nt: TGTGCCTGGAGTGTAGGGGTTAGTGGCTACACCTTC
CDR3aa: CAWSVGVSGYTF

j_gene: TRBJ2-7
v_gene: TRBV5-1
d_gene: TRBD2
len: 15
abundance: many
CDR3nt: TGCGCCAGCAGTCCGACTAGCGTTCACTCCTACGAGCAGTACTTC
CDR3aa: CASSPTSVHSYEQYF

j_gene: TRBJ2-2
v_gene: TRBV20-1
d_gene: TRBD1
len: 14
abundance: NA
CDR3nt: TGCAGTGCTGGGGGACAGGGGAGCACCGGGGAGCTGTTTTTT
CDR3aa: CSAGGQGSTGELFF

j_gene: TRBJ1-2
v_gene: TRBV10-3
d_gene: NA
len: 14
abundance: few
CDR3nt: TGTGCCATCAGTGAGCGACAGGTGAACTATGGCTACACCTTC
CDR3aa: CAISERQVNYGYTF

j_gene: TRBJ2-7
v_gene: TRBV18
d_gene: TRBD1
len: 13
abundance: many
CDR3nt: TGTGCCAGCTCACCTGGACAGGGCCGGGAGCAGTACTTC
CDR3aa: CASSPGQGREQYF